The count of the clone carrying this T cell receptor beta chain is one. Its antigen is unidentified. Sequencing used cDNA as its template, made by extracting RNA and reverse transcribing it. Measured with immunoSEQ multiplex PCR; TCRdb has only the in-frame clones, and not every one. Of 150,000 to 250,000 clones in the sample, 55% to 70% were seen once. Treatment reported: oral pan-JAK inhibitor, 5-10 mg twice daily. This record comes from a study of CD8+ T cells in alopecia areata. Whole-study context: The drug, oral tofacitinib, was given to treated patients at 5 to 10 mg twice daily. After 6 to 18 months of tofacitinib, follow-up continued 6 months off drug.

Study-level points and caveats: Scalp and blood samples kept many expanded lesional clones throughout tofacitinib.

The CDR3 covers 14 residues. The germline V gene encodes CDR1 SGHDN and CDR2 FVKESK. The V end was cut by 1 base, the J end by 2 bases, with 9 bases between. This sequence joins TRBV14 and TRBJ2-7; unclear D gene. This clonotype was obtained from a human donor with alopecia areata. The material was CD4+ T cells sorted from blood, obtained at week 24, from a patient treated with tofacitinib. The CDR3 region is CASSQVDRTYEQYF. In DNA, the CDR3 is TGTGCCAGCAGCCAAGTGGACCGAACCTACGAGCAGTACTTC.